The T cell receptor beta chain described here comes from a study of cytomegalovirus exposure and HLA in healthy donors. This CDR3 has 18 residues. The germline CDR1 and CDR2 sequences are MNHEY and SMNVEV (reference sequence). V was clipped by 5 bases and J by 0 bases; unmatched bases: 7. The PCR was carried out with 60 Vbeta primers and 13 Jbeta primers. Under the authors' procedure: Roughly 9.9 million shared chains were among the about 80 million unique TCR beta chains that a later analysis counted. Profiling relied on immunoSEQ multiplex PCR, and the TCRdb table lists in-frame clones only, not all of them. V, J and clone size were drawn from that table, and D and trimming were deduced from the DNA. The sample shows 200,000 or so clones, over 60% of them seen only once. Concerning this clone itself: As yet, its antigen is unknown.

Study conclusions and caveats: Most subjects had HLA-A and HLA-B alleles reportedly predicted accurately by TCR beta sequences. Rates of TCR association differed by HLA locus in a later analysis, with DRB1 highest and HLA-C lowest.

There were likely unrecorded immune exposures, though donors were nominally healthy when sampled. This chain uses TRBV27 with TRBJ2-4; 13 positions agree with TRBD2. The specimen sequenced was PBMCs. The TCR originated in a man younger than 35 in good health and CMV-seronegative. This chain's CDR3 is CASSQATSGRRAKNIQYF. The CDR3 DNA is TGTGCCAGCAGTCAGGCGACTAGCGGGAGGCGAGCCAAAAACATTCAGTACTTC.